A single sample is the source of the 20 T cell receptor beta chains below, sequenced in a study of blood T cell repertoires in COVID-19. Clones were read by immunoSEQ multiplex PCR, and TCRdb kept only the in-frame ones, dropping some. This sample carries about 130,000 clones, roughly four fifths of them seen once, and the ten largest clones take 10% to 13%. Source material: peripheral blood. The receptors come from a human donor in a cohort sampled during active COVID-19.

V and J are TRBV21-1 and TRBJ1-2; the listed D gene, TRBD1, was not tested against the DNA. TRBV21-1 represents a pseudogene. The CDR3 runs 14 residues. The CDR3 loop is CASSKTGGNYGYTF. CDR3 DNA: TGTGCCAGCAGCAAGACAGGGGGTAACTATGGCTACACCTTC.

The J gene is TRBJ2-7, the V gene TRBV9; a weak D match, TRBD1 (6 bases). V was clipped by 4 bases and J by 3 bases, with 17 bases between them. Germline V gene data show CDR1 as SGDLS and CDR2 as YYNGEE. The CDR3 is 15 amino acids. Here the CDR3 reads CASSQAGQGYYEQYF. In nucleotides, the CDR3 is TGTGCCAGCAGCCAGGCAGGGCAGGGGTACTACGAGCAGTACTTC.

This chain joins TRBV27 and TRBJ2-5; a possible D gene is TRBD1 (6 bases). The CDR3 is 13 residues long. V was pared by 2 bases and J by 7 bases, with 11 bases between. In germline, CDR1 is MNHEY, CDR2 SMNVEV (reference sequence). The CDR3: CASSLGGRGTQYF. The CDR3 nucleotides are TGTGCCAGCAGTTTAGGGGGCCGAGGGACCCAGTACTTC.

This rearrangement joins TRBV19 to TRBJ1-3; D gene ambiguous. CDR1 LNHDA and CDR2 SQIVND come from the germline V gene (reference sequence). The CDR3 has 14 residues. Trimming stripped 6 bases from V and 5 bases from J, with 14 bases between. The CDR3 sequence: CASSPYGDRNTIYF. CDR3 in DNA: TGTGCCAGTAGCCCCTACGGTGATAGAAACACCATATATTTT.

The J gene is TRBJ1-1, the V gene TRBV27; D ambiguous. Trimming removed 2 bases at V and 0 bases at J, with 13 bases between. The CDR3 covers 16 residues. Germline V lookup: CDR1 MNHEY, CDR2 SMNVEV (reference sequence). The CDR3 sequence is CASSLEASSLNTEAFF. CDR3 nucleotides: TGTGCCAGCAGTTTAGAGGCCTCTAGCCTGAACACTGAAGCTTTCTTT.

This chain connects TRBV28 to TRBJ2-6; D unresolved. Germline V gene lookup returns CDR1 MDHEN and CDR2 SYDVKM. Trimming took off 5 bases at V and 0 bases at J, with 8 bases between the two ends. The CDR3 runs 15 residues. CDR3 sequence reads: CASSPLSSGANVLTF. CDR3 nucleotides: TGTGCCAGCAGTCCTCTGAGCTCTGGGGCCAACGTCCTGACTTTC.

This clone was picked up a small number of times. Other DNA sequences of this sample code for an identical CDR3. This chain uses TRBV18 with TRBJ1-1; D ambiguous. The CDR3 is 13 residues long. Germline CDR1 is KGHSH and CDR2 is LQKENI. V lost 3 bases, J lost 2 bases, and 7 bases lay in between. Here the CDR3 reads CASSPRGNTEAFF. DNA for the CDR3: TGTGCCAGCTCACCCCGGGGAAACACTGAAGCTTTCTTT.

This chain links TRBV5-4 with TRBJ2-7, with D unresolved. V lost 2 bases and J 2 bases, leaving 17 bases between the germline ends. The CDR3 is 16 amino acids. CDR1 and CDR2 from the germline V gene are SGHNT and YYREEE (reference sequence). CDR3 nucleotides: TGTGCCAGCAGCTTAGTAGTTGGGCCCCAAGCCTACGAGCAGTACTTC. It is translated as CASSLVVGPQAYEQYF.

This clone was observed once. The CDR3, as DNA: TGTGCCAGCAGCCAAGATCTGGGGACTAGCTCCTACGAGCAGTACTTC. It codes for CASSQDLGTSSYEQYF. The chain couples TRBV4-2 to TRBJ2-7, with TRBD2 matching over 8 bases. V was pared by 0 bases and J by 0 bases, with 4 bases of the junction left unmatched. The CDR3 has 16 residues. Per the germline V gene, CDR1 is LGHNA and CDR2 is YNFKEQ.

V and J are TRBV18 and TRBJ1-6; the D gene is possibly TRBD1 (6 bases). CDR3 size: 15 residues. Deletions cut 4 bases from V and 7 bases from J, with 14 bases between. Per the germline V gene, CDR1 is KGHSH and CDR2 is LQKENI. In DNA form, the CDR3 reads TGTGCCAGCTCACAGGGCAGGGGTAAGAATTCACCCCTCCACTTT. This translates into CASSQGRGKNSPLHF. Filled out from reference TRBV18 and TRBJ1-6, the complete variable domain reads NAGVMQNPRHLVRRRGQEARLRCSPMKGHSHVYWYRQLPEEGLKFMVYLQKENIIDESGMPKERFSAEFPKEGPSILRIQQVVRGDSAAYFCASSQGRGKNSPLHFGNGTRLTVT.

The V gene is TRBV5-6, the J gene TRBJ1-1; 8 bases agree with TRBD1. From germline, CDR1 is SGHDT and CDR2 YYEEEE. Germline trimming cut 4 bases from V and 4 bases from J; bases unmatched to any gene: 12. This CDR3 has 16 residues. The DNA of the CDR3 is TGTGCCAGCAGCCCCCTCCCGACAGGGGCCCTCACTGAAGCTTTCTTT. Its protein is CASSPLPTGALTEAFF.

J is TRBJ2-7 and V is TRBV11-1; 9 bases are shared with TRBD1. Germline V CDR1 and CDR2: SGHAT, FQDESV (reference sequence). The J segment lost 5 bases and the V segment lost 4 bases, leaving 6 bases of the junction unmatched. CDR3 length: 14 amino acids. The CDR3 sequence: CASSSRDRDHEQYF. For the CDR3, the DNA is TGTGCCAGCAGCTCCCGGGACAGGGACCACGAGCAGTACTTC.

This rearrangement joins TRBV6-5 to TRBJ2-1; D not resolved. V was shortened by 7 bases and J by 2 bases, with 12 bases between the two germline ends. CDR1 and CDR2 from the germline V gene are MNHEY and SVGAGI. CDR3 length: 14 amino acids. The CDR3 region is CASTLVSTYNEQFF. CDR3 nucleotide sequence: TGTGCCAGCACGTTAGTAAGCACCTACAATGAGCAGTTCTTC.

The chain carries TRBV14 and TRBJ2-1; tentative D call: TRBD2 (6 bases). Germline V lookup: CDR1 SGHDN, CDR2 FVKESK. V lost 4 bases, J lost 0 bases, and 16 bases lay in between. The CDR3 length is 17 residues. The CDR3 sequence is CASSLGGGASSYNEQFF. CDR3 sequence (DNA): TGTGCCAGCAGCCTAGGCGGAGGGGCCTCCTCCTACAATGAGCAGTTCTTC.

The chain couples TRBV5-4 to TRBJ2-2; D is possibly TRBD1 (8 bases). Germline V gives CDR1 SGHNT, CDR2 YYREEE (reference sequence). Trimming removed 3 bases at V and 4 bases at J, with 22 bases between. The length of the CDR3 is 18 residues. CDR3 DNA sequence: TGTGCCAGCAGCTCGGGAGGTCGGGGACAGGACCTCACCGGGGAGCTGTTTTTT. This encodes CASSSGGRGQDLTGELFF. Based on the CDR3 plus reference TRBV5-4 and TRBJ2-2, the full variable domain is ETGVTQSPTHLIKTRGQQVTLRCSSQSGHNTVSWYQQALGQGPQFIFQYYREEENGRGNFPPRFSGLQFPNYSSELNVNALELDDSALYLCASSSGGRGQDLTGELFFGEGSRLTVL.

As for this clone: The sample holds other DNA sequences that translate to the same CDR3. The V call is TRBV5-1, the J call TRBJ2-2; possibly TRBD2 for D (5 bases). Germline-derived CDR1 and CDR2 are SGHRS and YFSETQ. This CDR3 comprises 15 residues. Trimming cost V 0 bases and J 2 bases, with 8 bases left between them. CDR3 loop: CASSLERGNTGELFF. CDR3 coding DNA: TGCGCCAGCAGCTTGGAACGGGGAAACACCGGGGAGCTGTTTTTT.

The chain couples TRBV3-1 (or the pseudogene TRBV3-2) to TRBJ1-4, with 8 positions matching TRBD1. V was pared by 6 bases and J by 7 bases, with 7 bases of the junction left unmatched. The CDR3 length is 14 residues. Germline CDR1 is LGHDT and CDR2 is YNNKEL (reference sequence). The CDR3 DNA is TGTGCCAGCAGGAAGACAGGGGTGGGTGAAAAACTGTTTTTT. Amino acids: CASRKTGVGEKLFF.

CDR3 coding DNA: TGTGCCAGCAACGCGAACTCCGAACCTAATGAGCAGTTCTTC. This sequence encodes CASNANSEPNEQFF. The V call is TRBV11-3, the J call TRBJ2-1; D gene ambiguous. The CDR3 totals 14 residues. Germline V gene lookup returns CDR1 SGHNT and CDR2 YENEEA. V gave up 7 bases and J gave up 7 bases, with 17 bases separating them.

This clone has just one count. CDR3 bases: TGTGCCAGTATTCCGAGGGGGCGCAGGGGTGGCTACACCTTC. Amino acid sequence: CASIPRGRRGGYTF. The chain is built from TRBV19 and TRBJ1-2; 7 bases are shared with TRBD1. After removal of 7 bases from V and 7 bases from J, the junction contained 12 bases not matched to a gene. The length of the CDR3 is 14 residues. Germline-derived CDR1 and CDR2 are LNHDA and SQIVND (reference sequence).

The chain recombines TRBV5-4 with TRBJ2-7; D gene uncertain. The germline V gene has CDR1 SGHNT and CDR2 YYREEE (reference sequence). V gave up 0 bases and J gave up 0 bases, with 7 bases separating them. The CDR3 extends over 14 amino acids. CDR3 amino acids: CASSLEQDSYEQYF. CDR3 nucleotides: TGTGCCAGCAGCTTGGAGCAGGACTCCTACGAGCAGTACTTC.